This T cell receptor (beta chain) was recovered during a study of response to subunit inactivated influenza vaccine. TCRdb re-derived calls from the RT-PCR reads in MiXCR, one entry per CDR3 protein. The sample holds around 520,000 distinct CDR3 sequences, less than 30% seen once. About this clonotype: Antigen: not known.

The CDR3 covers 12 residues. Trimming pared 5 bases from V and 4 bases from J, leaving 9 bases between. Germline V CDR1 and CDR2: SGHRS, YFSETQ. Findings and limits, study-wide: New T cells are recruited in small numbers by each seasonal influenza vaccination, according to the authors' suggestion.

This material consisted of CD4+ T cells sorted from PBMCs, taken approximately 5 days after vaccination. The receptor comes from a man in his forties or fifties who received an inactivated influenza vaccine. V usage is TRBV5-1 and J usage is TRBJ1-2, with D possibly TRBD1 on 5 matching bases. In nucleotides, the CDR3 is TGCGCCAGCAGAGAAGACAGCTATGGCTACACCTTC. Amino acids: CASREDSYGYTF.